This is a list of T cell receptor beta chains from one sample in a study of blood T cell repertoires in COVID-19. Assay: immunoSEQ multiplex PCR; the TCRdb copy retains only in-frame clones and omits some. The sample holds fewer than 200,000 clones, around nine tenths seen once. The specimen was peripheral blood. The receptors shown here come from a man between 40 and 49 years old with active or convalescent COVID-19. The CDR3 runs from the conserved cysteine through the conserved F or W. The D gene is left open where the match is weak. Only some rows state a clone size, as once, few, many or a class for expanded clones.

V gene	J gene	D gene	clone size	CDR3 protein	CDR3 DNA
TRBV28	TRBJ1-2	TRBD1	-	CASSSLDRGYGYTF	TGTGCCAGCAGTTCCCTGGACAGGGGGTATGGCTACACCTTC
TRBV5-6	TRBJ1-5	-	-	CASSLAGGNQPQHF	TGTGCCAGCAGCTTGGCCGGAGGCAATCAGCCCCAGCATTTT
TRBV27	TRBJ1-5	-	many	CASRPDRGILLNQPQHF	TGTGCCAGCAGACCAGACAGAGGTATTTTATTGAATCAGCCCCAGCATTTT
TRBV29-1	TRBJ2-7	TRBD1	-	CSVTTGSEQYF	TGCAGCGTGACGACAGGGTCCGAGCAGTACTTC
TRBV5-1	TRBJ2-7	-	-	CASSLLGDTSYEQYF	TGCGCCAGCAGCTTGCTGGGGGACACTTCCTACGAGCAGTACTTC
TRBV7-8	TRBJ2-1	-	-	CASSLEGGAYNEQFF	TGTGCCAGCAGCTTAGAAGGGGGGGCCTACAATGAGCAGTTCTTC
TRBV5-1	TRBJ2-3	-	-	CASEDGGFTDTQYF	TGCGCCAGCGAGGACGGAGGCTTCACAGATACGCAGTATTTT
TRBV6-5	TRBJ2-7	TRBD1	-	CASGTANSYEQYF	TGTGCCAGCGGGACAGCAAACTCCTACGAGCAGTACTTC
TRBV30	TRBJ2-7	TRBD1	-	CAWSADRGGYSYEQYF	TGTGCCTGGAGTGCCGACAGGGGGGGATATTCCTACGAGCAGTACTTC
TRBV5-1	TRBJ2-5	-	once	CASSLAAALGRDRETQYF	TGCGCCAGCAGCTTGGCCGCGGCGTTGGGGCGGGATAGGGAGACCCAGTACTTC
TRBV7-9	TRBJ1-6	TRBD1	-	CASSFRQGAKNNSPLHF	TGTGCCAGCAGCTTCAGACAGGGGGCGAAGAATAATTCACCCCTCCACTTT
TRBV2	TRBJ1-3	-	-	CASSPKGGANSGNTIYF	TGTGCCAGCAGTCCCAAGGGAGGGGCTAACTCTGGAAACACCATATATTTT
TRBV10-2	TRBJ2-7	-	once	CASSQTSSYEQYF	TGCGCCAGCAGCCAGACATCCTCCTACGAGCAGTACTTC
TRBV2	TRBJ1-5	TRBD1	-	CASSGGQGSYQPQHF	TGTGCCAGCAGTGGGGGACAGGGGTCCTATCAGCCCCAGCATTTT
TRBV11-1	TRBJ1-3	TRBD1	-	CASSQDRGDTIYF	TGTGCCAGCAGCCAAGACAGGGGTGACACCATATATTTT
TRBV7-9	TRBJ1-4	-	-	CASSLVGSEKLFF	TGTGCCAGCAGCTTAGTAGGGAGTGAAAAACTGTTTTTT
TRBV10-3	TRBJ2-7	TRBD2	-	CAAQRGLDTYEQYF	TGTGCCGCCCAAAGGGGACTAGACACCTACGAGCAGTACTTC
TRBV6-1	TRBJ1-5	-	-	CASSESGVDDNQPQHF	TGTGCCAGCAGTGAATCAGGGGTGGATGACAATCAGCCCCAGCATTTT
TRBV6-6	TRBJ2-1	-	-	CASSYSRSPSSEQFF	TGTGCCAGCAGTTACTCGAGATCGCCAAGTAGTGAGCAGTTCTTC
TRBV6-1	TRBJ2-2	TRBD1	-	CASSEHRGPGELFF	TGTGCCAGCAGTGAGCACAGGGGGCCCGGGGAGCTGTTTTTT
TRBV5-1	TRBJ1-4	TRBD1	-	CASSRTGETNEKLFF	TGCGCCAGCAGTCGTACAGGGGAGACTAATGAAAAACTGTTTTTT
TRBV25-1	TRBJ2-3	TRBD2	-	CASSEYKAGGLDTQYF	TGTGCCAGCAGTGAATATAAGGCGGGGGGGTTGGATACGCAGTATTTT
TRBV4-1	TRBJ2-7	TRBD2	-	CASSQPGTIYEQYF	TGCGCCAGCAGCCAACCAGGGACTATCTACGAGCAGTACTTC
TRBV12-3/TRBV12-4	TRBJ1-1	TRBD1	once	CASSPGQGTEAFF	TGTGCCAGCAGTCCGGGACAGGGGACGGAAGCTTTCTTT
TRBV11-2	TRBJ2-5	TRBD1	many	CASSWGTGGKTQYF	TGTGCCAGCAGCTGGGGGACAGGTGGAAAGACCCAGTACTTC
TRBV10-2	TRBJ1-2	-	-	CASSVRPERRGYTF	TGCGCCAGCAGTGTCCGGCCGGAGAGGCGAGGCTACACCTTC
TRBV5-6	TRBJ2-7	TRBD2	-	CASSLAAGGLYEQYF	TGTGCCAGCAGCTTGGCCGCGGGGGGCCTCTACGAGCAGTACTTC
TRBV5-4	TRBJ2-5	TRBD1	once	CASSLEGQGRETQYF	TGTGCCAGCAGCTTGGAGGGACAGGGAAGGGAGACCCAGTACTTC
TRBV27	TRBJ2-1	TRBD2	-	CASSLRGVEQFF	TGTGCCAGCAGTCTCCGGGGGGTTGAGCAGTTCTTC
TRBV4-1	TRBJ1-3	-	few	CASSSPYRDSGNTIYF	TGCGCCAGCAGCTCCCCATACAGGGACTCTGGAAACACCATATATTTT
TRBV12-5	TRBJ2-5	TRBD2	-	CASGAAGLAAQETQYF	TGTGCTAGTGGTGCCGCAGGACTAGCGGCTCAAGAGACCCAGTACTTC
TRBV2	TRBJ1-6	-	-	CASSGGGNMNSPLHF	TGTGCCAGCAGTGGTGGAGGGAATATGAATTCACCCCTCCACTTT
TRBV3-1/TRBV3-2	TRBJ2-5	TRBD2	-	CASSQDLAGHRAQYF	TGTGCCAGCAGCCAAGATCTAGCGGGGCACAGGGCCCAGTACTTC
TRBV5-1	TRBJ2-7	TRBD1	-	CASIADREGYEQYF	TGCGCCAGCATCGCGGACAGGGAAGGCTACGAGCAGTACTTC
TRBV2	TRBJ2-1	TRBD1	-	CASSAGQGYNEQFF	TGTGCCAGCAGTGCGGGACAGGGTTACAATGAGCAGTTCTTC
TRBV6-5	TRBJ2-5	TRBD2	-	CASSYSKRGEGETQYF	TGTGCCAGCAGTTACTCGAAGCGGGGGGAGGGAGAGACCCAGTACTTC
TRBV7-9	TRBJ2-6	-	-	CASSKHSSGANVLTF	TGTGCCAGCAGCAAACACAGCTCTGGGGCCAACGTCCTGACTTTC
TRBV9	TRBJ1-6	TRBD1	-	CASSGRGQTNSPLHF	TGTGCCAGCAGCGGAAGGGGACAGACTAATTCACCCCTCCACTTT
TRBV29-1	TRBJ2-1	TRBD1	-	CSGYDRDEQFF	TGCAGCGGTTACGACAGGGATGAGCAGTTCTTC
TRBV24-1	TRBJ2-1	TRBD2	few	CATSDDGLAGAYNEQFF	TGTGCCACCAGTGACGACGGACTAGCGGGGGCTTACAATGAGCAGTTCTTC
TRBV5-4	TRBJ2-6	TRBD1	-	CASRLTGGAGANVLTF	TGTGCCAGCAGGTTGACAGGGGGCGCTGGGGCCAACGTCCTGACTTTC
TRBV19	TRBJ1-5	TRBD1	-	CASSDGQGWTPQHF	TGTGCCAGTAGTGACGGACAGGGGTGGACGCCCCAGCATTTT
TRBV19	TRBJ1-2	-	once	CASSALDGLNYGYTF	TGTGCCAGTAGTGCCCTCGACGGACTTAACTATGGCTACACCTTC
TRBV2	TRBJ2-7	-	few	CASSERGSSYEQYF	TGTGCCAGCAGTGAGCGGGGAAGCTCCTACGAGCAGTACTTC
TRBV7-2	TRBJ2-3	TRBD2	-	CASSLGLAEGTDTQYF	TGTGCCAGCAGCTTAGGACTAGCGGAGGGCACAGATACGCAGTATTTT
TRBV3-1/TRBV3-2	TRBJ1-5	-	-	CASGGGGNQPQHF	TGTGCCAGCGGGGGAGGGGGCAATCAGCCCCAGCATTTT
TRBV28	TRBJ2-3	-	-	CASSLTSGGTDTQYF	TGTGCCAGCAGTTTAACCAGCGGTGGCACAGATACGCAGTATTTT
TRBV24-1	TRBJ1-5	TRBD1	-	CATRGGVNQPQHF	TGTGCCACCAGAGGGGGCGTGAACCAGCCCCAGCATTTT
TRBV20-1	TRBJ1-1	-	-	CSAREYSEAFF	TGCAGTGCTAGAGAGTACAGCGAAGCTTTCTTT
TRBV3-1/TRBV3-2	TRBJ1-2	-	-	CASSQNGEDQGGYTF	TGTGCCAGCAGCCAGAACGGAGAAGATCAGGGTGGCTACACCTTC